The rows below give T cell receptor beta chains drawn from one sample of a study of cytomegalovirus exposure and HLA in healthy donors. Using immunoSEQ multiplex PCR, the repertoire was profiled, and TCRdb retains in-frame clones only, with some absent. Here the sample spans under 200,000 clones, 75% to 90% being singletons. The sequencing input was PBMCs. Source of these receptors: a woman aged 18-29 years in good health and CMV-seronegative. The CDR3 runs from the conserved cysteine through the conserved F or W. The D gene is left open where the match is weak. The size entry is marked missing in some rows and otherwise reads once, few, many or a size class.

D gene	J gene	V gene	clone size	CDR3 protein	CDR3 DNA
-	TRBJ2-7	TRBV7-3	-	CASSLTPPAGVCTYEQYF	TGTGCCAGCAGCTTAACGCCCCCCGCTGGAGTTTGTACCTACGAGCAGTACTTC
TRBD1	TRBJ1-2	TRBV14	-	CASSHLKTGGAYGYTF	TGTGCCAGCAGCCATCTCAAGACAGGGGGCGCGTATGGCTACACCTTC
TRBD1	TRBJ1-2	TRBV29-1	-	CSVEDRGISYGYTF	TGCAGCGTTGAAGACAGGGGGATCTCCTATGGCTACACCTTC
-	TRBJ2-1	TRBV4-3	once	CASSQDSAGGNEQFF	TGCGCCAGCAGCCAAGATAGCGCAGGAGGGAATGAGCAGTTCTTC
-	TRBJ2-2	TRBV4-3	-	CASSQDSYSLNTGELFF	TGCGCCAGCAGCCAAGATTCGTACAGTTTGAACACCGGGGAGCTGTTTTTT
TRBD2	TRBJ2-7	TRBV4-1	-	CASSQEMRGAYEQYF	TGCGCCAGCAGCCAAGAGATGCGGGGGGCCTACGAGCAGTACTTC
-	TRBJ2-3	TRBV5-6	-	CASRYAQTDTQYF	TGTGCCAGCAGATATGCCCAGACAGATACGCAGTATTTT
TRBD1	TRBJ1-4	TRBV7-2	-	CASSLEGTGVEKLFF	TGTGCCAGCAGCTTAGAAGGGACAGGGGTTGAAAAACTGTTTTTT
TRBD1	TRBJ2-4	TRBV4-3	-	CASSQTRDRKNIQYF	TGCGCCAGCAGCCAGACCCGGGACAGAAAAAACATTCAGTACTTC
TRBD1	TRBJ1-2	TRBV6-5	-	CASRYIDRAEHGYTF	TGTGCCAGCAGATATATAGACAGGGCAGAACATGGCTACACCTTC
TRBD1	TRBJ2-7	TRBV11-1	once	CASSQGQGGEQYF	TGTGCCAGCTCCCAGGGACAGGGAGGGGAGCAGTACTTC
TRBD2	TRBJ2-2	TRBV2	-	CASSASAGGLRRELFF	TGTGCCAGCAGTGCGTCAGCGGGAGGGTTGCGCCGGGAGCTGTTTTTT
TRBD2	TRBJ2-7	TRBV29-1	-	CSAGLADSYEQYF	TGCAGCGCGGGGCTAGCGGATTCCTACGAGCAGTACTTC
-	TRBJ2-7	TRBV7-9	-	CASSLGYSPYEQYF	TGTGCCAGCAGCTTAGGTTACTCGCCCTACGAGCAGTACTTC
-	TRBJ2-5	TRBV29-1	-	CSVGGGSGEARQETQYF	TGCAGCGTTGGTGGGGGCAGCGGGGAGGCCCGGCAAGAGACCCAGTACTTC
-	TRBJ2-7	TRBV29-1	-	CSVFSGAGGSYEQYF	TGCAGCGTGTTCTCAGGGGCCGGGGGGTCCTACGAGCAGTACTTC
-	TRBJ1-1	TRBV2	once	CASILTGMNTEAFF	TGTGCCAGCATTTTAACAGGGATGAACACTGAAGCTTTCTTT
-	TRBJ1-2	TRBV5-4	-	CASSLGTADGYTF	TGTGCCAGCAGCTTGGGGACAGCTGATGGCTACACCTTC
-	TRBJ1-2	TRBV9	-	CASSPVGEYNYGYTF	TGTGCCAGCAGCCCAGTCGGGGAATACAACTATGGCTACACCTTC
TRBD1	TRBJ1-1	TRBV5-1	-	CASRRTGPRTEAFF	TGCGCCAGCAGGAGGACAGGCCCGAGGACTGAAGCTTTCTTT
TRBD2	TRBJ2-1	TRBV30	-	CALRGGALSYNEQFF	TGTGCCTTACGCGGGGGGGCTTTGTCCTACAATGAGCAGTTCTTC
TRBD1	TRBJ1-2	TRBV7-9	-	CASSPRTGGAYGYTF	TGTGCCAGCAGCCCGAGGACAGGGGGAGCCTATGGCTACACCTTC
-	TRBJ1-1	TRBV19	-	CASSLPGFYTEAFF	TGTGCCAGTAGCCTCCCGGGATTTTACACTGAAGCTTTCTTT
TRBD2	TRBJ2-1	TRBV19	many	CASSPSRTSGEQFF	TGTGCCAGTAGCCCATCAAGGACTAGCGGGGAGCAGTTCTTC
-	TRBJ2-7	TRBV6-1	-	CASSATGVHEQYF	TGTGCCAGCAGTGCGACGGGGGTTCACGAGCAGTACTTC
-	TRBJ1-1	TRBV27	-	CASSQTRGKEAFF	TGTGCCAGCAGTCAGACACGGGGGAAGGAAGCTTTCTTT
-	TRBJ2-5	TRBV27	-	CASSARGYQETQYF	TGTGCCAGCAGTGCCAGAGGGTACCAAGAGACCCAGTACTTC
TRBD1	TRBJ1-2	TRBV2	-	CASSKLPGTDGYTF	TGTGCCAGCAGTAAACTTCCCGGGACAGATGGCTACACCTTC
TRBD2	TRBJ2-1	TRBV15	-	CATSRRRGGTGEQFF	TGTGCCACCAGCAGGAGACGGGGGGGAACGGGTGAGCAGTTCTTC
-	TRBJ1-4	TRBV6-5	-	CASSQTFTDEKLFF	TGTGCCAGCAGCCAGACATTTACGGATGAAAAACTGTTTTTT
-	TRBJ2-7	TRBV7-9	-	CASSLYTGSIYEQYF	TGTGCCAGCAGCTTATATACAGGATCCATCTACGAGCAGTACTTC
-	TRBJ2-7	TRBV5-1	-	CASSLGRAYEQYF	TGCGCCAGCAGCTTGGGGCGGGCCTACGAGCAGTACTTC
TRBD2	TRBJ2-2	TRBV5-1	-	CASSAGGPNTGELFF	TGCGCCAGCAGCGCGGGGGGGCCGAACACCGGGGAGCTGTTTTTT
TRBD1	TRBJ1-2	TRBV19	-	CASMTGQGTGYTF	TGTGCCAGTATGACGGGACAGGGGACCGGCTACACCTTC
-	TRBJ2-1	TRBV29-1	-	CSVESLANYNEQFF	TGCAGCGTTGAGAGTCTAGCGAACTACAATGAGCAGTTCTTC
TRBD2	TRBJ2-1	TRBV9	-	CASSGGLADRPYNEQFF	TGTGCCAGCAGCGGGGGACTAGCGGACCGCCCCTACAATGAGCAGTTCTTC
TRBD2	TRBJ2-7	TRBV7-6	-	CASSSKTSPYEQYF	TGTGCCAGCAGCTCTAAGACTAGCCCTTACGAGCAGTACTTC
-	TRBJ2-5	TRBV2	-	CASKAEGETQYF	TGTGCCAGCAAAGCGGAGGGAGAGACCCAGTACTTC
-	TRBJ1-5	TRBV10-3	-	CAISELEGIGNQPQHF	TGTGCCATCAGTGAGCTTGAGGGTATTGGCAATCAGCCCCAGCATTTT
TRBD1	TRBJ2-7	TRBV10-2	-	CASSEQGVYEQYF	TGCGCCAGCAGTGAACAGGGGGTCTACGAGCAGTACTTC
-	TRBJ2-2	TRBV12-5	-	CASGLGSGNTGELFF	TGTGCTAGTGGTTTGGGGTCAGGAAACACCGGGGAGCTGTTTTTT
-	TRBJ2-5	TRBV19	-	CASSIGGAGETQYF	TGTGCCAGTAGTATCGGCGGGGCAGGGGAGACCCAGTACTTC
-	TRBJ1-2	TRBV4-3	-	CASSQEGTPLGGYGYTF	TGCGCCAGCAGCCAAGAGGGGACACCCCTAGGAGGCTATGGCTACACCTTC
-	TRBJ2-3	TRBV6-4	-	CASSLQGEVRDTQYF	TGTGCCAGCAGCCTCCAAGGGGAGGTGAGAGATACGCAGTATTTT
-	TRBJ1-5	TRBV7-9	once	CASSLGAQPQHF	TGTGCCAGCAGCTTAGGAGCTCAGCCCCAGCATTTT
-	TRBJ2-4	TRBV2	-	CASSTGLAKNIQYF	TGTGCCAGCAGTACGGGTCTTGCCAAAAACATTCAGTACTTC
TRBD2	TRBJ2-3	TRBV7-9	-	CASSPGGLALVDTQYF	TGTGCCAGCAGCCCGGGAGGTCTAGCGCTCGTCGATACGCAGTATTTT
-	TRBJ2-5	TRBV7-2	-	CASSLEGGQETQYF	TGTGCCAGCAGCTTAGAGGGGGGGCAGGAGACCCAGTACTTC
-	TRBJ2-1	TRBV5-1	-	CASSLYGNEQFF	TGCGCCAGCAGCTTATACGGGAATGAGCAGTTCTTC